The clone carrying this T cell receptor (beta chain) occurred a few times. Its antigen is still unknown. A junction end diverges from the germline sequence, so it may reflect a read error. The source material, RNA transcripts, was used to amplify TCR beta CDR3 regions. HTBI primers were the set used in a first-round RT-PCR of the TCR CDR3. TCRdb recomputed calls from the multiplex PCR reads with MiXCR, one row per CDR3 protein. There are roughly 500,000 distinct CDR3 sequences in the sample; around 50% occur only once, and around 44% lies in the top ten. These data originate in a study of T cells in Graves' hyperthyroidism and ophthalmopathy. Study results and caveats: Most clonotypes expanded in the thyroid (above 0.001) were also present in blood.

This receptor was taken from an adult woman with Graves' disease, either hyperthyroidism or ophthalmopathy (not recorded which). Material: peripheral blood or thyroid tissue (not recorded which).

The CDR3 region has the DNA TGTGCCAGCAGTTACTCCGGTAGGGGGGGCGAGCAGCACTTC. As protein: CASSYSGRGGEQHF. This sequence joins TRBV6-6 and TRBJ2-7; TRBD2 is a possible D gene (7 bases). Germline values: CDR1 MNHNY, CDR2 SVGAGI (reference sequence). The length of the CDR3 is 14 residues.